Listed here is a single TCR beta chain. As yet, its antigen is unknown. These data are taken from a study of immune evolution from preneoplasia to lung adenocarcinoma. General observations from the study: Normal lung had highest clonality; later lesions appeared denser, more diverse. Top clone share appeared to fall from AAH through AIS, MIA, adenocarcinoma.

Patient tissue came from resections in Japan or China, 2014–2017. H&E slides confirmed each diagnosis, reviewed by two pathologists independently. Sequencing was performed with immunoSEQ multiplex PCR; in TCRdb, only in-frame clones are kept and a portion is missing. The sample consists of roughly 4,800 clones, 70% to 90% of them appearing once. Material: FFPE adjacent normal lung tissue. The origin of this receptor is a donor older than 65 with lung adenocarcinoma.

CDR3 bases: TGTGCCAGCAGCGTAGTTTCCCCGACAGTCTACGAGCAGTACTTC. Encoded protein: CASSVVSPTVYEQYF. The chain combines TRBV9 with TRBJ2-7; the D gene is possibly TRBD1 (5 bases). V lost 0 bases, J lost 3 bases, and 13 bases lay in between. Germline V CDR1 and CDR2: SGDLS, YYNGEE. This CDR3 contains 15 residues.